This entry concerns a single TCR beta chain. This entry comes from a study of blood T cell repertoires in COVID-19. Study-level information: The United States, Italy and Spain were the sources of the acute and convalescent COVID-19 samples.

J was trimmed by 2 bases and V by 3 bases; bases with no gene match: 11. CDR3 length: 17 residues. Germline V CDR1 and CDR2: SGHVS, FQNEAQ. As handled by the study authors: How many nucleated cells were present was estimated from reference gene primer amplification. Only in-frame clones appear in the TCRdb table, and some are missing; sequencing was by immunoSEQ multiplex PCR. V, J and clone size reflect that table, while D and trimming were determined from the DNA. The repertoire has around 460,000 clones, about 90% of them found once; the top ten carry roughly 0.76%. Seattle's enrolled individuals joined amid active infection and were then monitored longitudinally.

The receptor's source is a young man with COVID-19, enrolled during active disease. J is TRBJ1-1 and V is TRBV7-8; 8 positions match TRBD1. The sample taken for sequencing was peripheral blood. CDR3 residues: CASSLRTGRTPNTEAFF. The CDR3, as DNA: TGTGCCAGCAGCTTGAGGACAGGGAGAACGCCAAACACTGAAGCTTTCTTT.